This TCR beta chain was captured by sequencing in a study of blood T cell repertoires in COVID-19. Study summary: Sources were T cells, B-cell-depleted T cells, or PBMCs; the material itself was cDNA or gDNA.

TCRdb's table, derived via immunoSEQ multiplex PCR, lists solely in-frame clones and lacks some. This sample has 150,000 to 200,000 clones, with less than 90% found just once. The CDR3 extends over 13 amino acids. V was cut by 7 bases and J by 11 bases, with 18 bases left in between. Seattle enrolled patients during active infection and tracked them longitudinally. This receptor was taken from an older woman with COVID-19, enrolled during active disease. The rearrangement links TRBV12-3 or TRBV12-4 to TRBJ1-5; the D is unclear. The source material was peripheral blood. The CDR3 sequence is CASTPSGRKSQHF. CDR3 nucleotide sequence: TGTGCCAGCACCCCGTCGGGGAGGAAGTCCCAGCATTTT.